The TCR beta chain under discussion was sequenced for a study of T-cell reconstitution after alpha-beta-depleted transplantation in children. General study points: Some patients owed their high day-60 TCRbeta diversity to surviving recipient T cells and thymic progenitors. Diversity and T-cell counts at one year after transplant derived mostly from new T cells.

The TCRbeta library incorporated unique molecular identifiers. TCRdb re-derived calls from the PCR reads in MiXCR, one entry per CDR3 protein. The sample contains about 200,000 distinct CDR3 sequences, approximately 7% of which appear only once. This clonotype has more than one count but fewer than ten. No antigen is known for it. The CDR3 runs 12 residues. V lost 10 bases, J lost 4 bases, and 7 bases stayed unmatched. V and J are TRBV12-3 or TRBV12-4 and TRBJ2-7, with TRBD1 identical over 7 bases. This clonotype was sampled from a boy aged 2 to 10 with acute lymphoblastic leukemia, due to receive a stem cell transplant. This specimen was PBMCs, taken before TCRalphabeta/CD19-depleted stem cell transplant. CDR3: CATGTDLYEQYF. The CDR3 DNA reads TGTGCCACCGGGACAGACCTATACGAGCAGTACTTC.